Detailed here is one T cell receptor (beta chain). The antigen remains unidentified. This sample is drawn from a study of beta chain features in type 1 diabetes. Study-wide results and limits: Moderate but significant shortening of TCRB CDR3s was recorded in all four CD4+ subsets from Type 1 diabetes patients.

TCRB transcripts that were expressed got sequenced, as all of the isolated RNA had been reverse transcribed. Using immunoSEQ multiplex PCR, the repertoire was profiled, and TCRdb retains in-frame clones only, with some absent. The sample includes about 28,000 clones, 65% of them seen just once. V was trimmed by 6 bases and J by 2 bases, leaving 5 bases between them. Germline CDR1 DFQATT, CDR2 SNEGSKA (reference sequence). CDR3 length: 11 residues. Sequencing was done on a sample of Tregs from blood. The clonotype originates from a young woman with type 1 diabetes. The chain joins TRBV20-1 to TRBJ2-1, with D uncertain. The CDR3, as DNA: TGCAGTGCATCTACCTACAATGAGCAGTTCTTC. This sequence encodes CSASTYNEQFF.